This is a list of T cell receptor beta chains from one sample in a study of blood T cell repertoires in COVID-19. Assay: immunoSEQ multiplex PCR; the TCRdb copy retains only in-frame clones and omits some. The table lists around 300,000 clones, roughly 90% of them singletons, with less than 15% in the top ten. Sequencing was carried out using peripheral blood. These receptor sequences come from a woman aged 70-85 years with COVID-19, enrolled during active disease. CDR3s include the opening cysteine and the closing phenylalanine or tryptophan. Fields, in order: J gene, CDR3 length, D gene, V gene, clone size, CDR3 protein, CDR3 DNA. D genes are given only for firm matches. Only some rows state a clone size, as once, few, many or a class for expanded clones.

>TRBJ2-5|15|TRBD1|TRBV27|.
CASSPGQEPRGTQYF
TGTGCCAGCAGTCCCGGACAGGAGCCAAGAGGGACCCAGTACTTC
>TRBJ2-7|13|TRBD1|TRBV29-1|.
CSVWDSKTYEQYF
TGCAGCGTTTGGGACAGTAAGACCTACGAGCAGTACTTC
>TRBJ2-7|14|TRBD1|TRBV23-1|.
CASKPGTEPYEQYF
TGCGCCAGCAAACCCGGGACAGAACCTTACGAGCAGTACTTC
>TRBJ1-2|15|.|TRBV6-2/TRBV6-3|.
CASSYSLGSYYGYTF
TGTGCCAGCAGTTACTCACTAGGGAGTTACTATGGCTACACCTTC
>TRBJ1-4|15|.|TRBV4-1|.
CASSGQGFMDEKLFF
TGCGCCAGCAGCGGCCAGGGGTTCATGGATGAAAAACTGTTTTTT
>TRBJ2-5|16|TRBD2|TRBV6-1|.
CASSGEVAGSQETQYF
TGTGCCAGCAGTGGTGAAGTAGCGGGGAGCCAAGAGACCCAGTACTTC
>TRBJ1-2|14|.|TRBV6-1|.
CASSEIQGARGYTF
TGTGCCAGCAGTGAAATTCAGGGCGCGAGGGGCTACACCTTC
>TRBJ2-7|14|TRBD2|TRBV2|.
CASSPLAGGLEQYF
TGTGCCAGCAGTCCCCTAGCGGGGGGGCTCGAGCAGTACTTC
>TRBJ2-2|14|.|TRBV28|.
CASSLRGRTGELFF
TGTGCCAGCAGTTTACGGGGGAGGACCGGGGAGCTGTTTTTT
>TRBJ1-2|13|.|TRBV24-1|.
CAISSGANYGYTF
TGTGCCATCAGTTCAGGGGCTAACTATGGCTACACCTTC
>TRBJ2-5|16|TRBD2|TRBV9|.
CASSVTSGGSQETQYF
TGTGCCAGCAGCGTAACTAGCGGCGGTTCCCAAGAGACCCAGTACTTC
>TRBJ2-5|15|.|TRBV15|few
CATSINAGSQETQYF
TGTGCCACCAGCATCAACGCGGGGTCCCAAGAGACCCAGTACTTC
>TRBJ1-1|14|.|TRBV13|few
CASSFRQENTEAFF
TGTGCCAGCAGCTTCAGACAAGAGAACACTGAAGCTTTCTTT
>TRBJ1-2|15|.|TRBV6-5|few
CASSYSAGGVGGYTF
TGTGCCAGCAGTTACTCGGCAGGCGGGGTGGGTGGCTACACCTTC
>TRBJ2-3|16|.|TRBV18|.
CASSPSLPRSTDTQYF
TGTGCCAGCTCACCGTCTCTACCGCGAAGCACAGATACGCAGTATTTT
>TRBJ1-2|15|.|TRBV7-8|.
CASSRTGETNYGYTF
TGTGCCAGCAGCCGAACAGGTGAAACTAACTATGGCTACACCTTC
>TRBJ1-6|13|.|TRBV2|.
CASCARVNSPLHF
TGTGCCAGCTGCGCACGCGTTAATTCACCCCTCCACTTT
>TRBJ1-6|16|TRBD1|TRBV6-5|few
CASSYSVDRGDSPLHF
TGTGCCAGCAGTTACTCGGTTGACAGGGGGGATTCACCCCTCCACTTT